The rows below give T cell receptor beta chains drawn from one sample of a study of neurological immune-mediated disorders. TCRdb re-derived calls from the 5' RACE reads in MiXCR, one entry per CDR3 protein. The profile shows under 60,000 distinct CDR3 sequences, 10% to 13% of them singletons. Sequencing was performed on PBMCs. Receptors were obtained from a woman between 35 and 50 years old with HTLV-1-associated myelopathy (HAM/TSP). Both conserved end residues are part of each CDR3. D genes are given only for firm matches. Expanded clones get a size class; other rows say once, few or many, or leave the size out.

size | J | D | V | CDR3 | DNA
many | TRBJ2-4 | - | TRBV15 | CATSREWGLAGDTKDIQYF | TGTGCCACCAGCAGAGAGTGGGGACTGGCAGGGGATACCAAAGACATTCAGTACTTC
many | TRBJ2-5 | - | TRBV4-3 | CASSQDWRGVSGETQYF | TGCGCCAGCAGCCAAGATTGGAGGGGCGTTTCGGGTGAGACCCAGTACTTC
many | TRBJ2-1 | - | TRBV20-1 | CSANVPFASYNEQFF | TGCAGTGCTAACGTCCCCTTCGCCTCCTACAATGAGCAGTTCTTC
many | TRBJ2-2 | TRBD1 | TRBV4-1 | CASSHPTIGGRDTGELFF | TGCGCCAGCAGCCACCCGACAATAGGGGGCCGCGACACCGGGGAGCTGTTTTTT
few | TRBJ2-3 | TRBD1 | TRBV5-1 | CASSPNRGRTDTQYF | TGCGCCAGCAGCCCCAACAGGGGCCGCACAGATACGCAGTATTTT
- | TRBJ1-5 | - | TRBV29-1 | CSIVAGRGQPQHF | TGCAGCATTGTTGCAGGGAGAGGTCAGCCCCAGCATTTT
many | TRBJ2-7 | TRBD1 | TRBV5-1 | CASSLGTGVTYEQYF | TGCGCCAGCAGCCTAGGGACAGGCGTGACCTACGAGCAGTACTTC
many | TRBJ2-3 | - | TRBV5-1 | CASSLEVWGDSRDTQYF | TGCGCCAGCAGCTTGGAAGTATGGGGGGACTCACGGGATACGCAGTATTTT
many | TRBJ1-1 | - | TRBV2 | CASSEQGRDTEAFF | TGTGCCAGCAGTGAACAGGGGAGAGACACTGAAGCTTTCTTT
many | TRBJ2-1 | TRBD1 | TRBV24-1 | CATSDLATGGDYNEQFF | TGTGCCACCAGTGATCTTGCGACAGGGGGGGACTACAATGAGCAGTTCTTC
many | TRBJ2-1 | TRBD2 | TRBV7-2 | CASSFSGLAGDSSYNEQFF | TGTGCCAGCAGCTTCTCGGGACTAGCGGGGGATAGCTCCTACAATGAGCAGTTCTTC
many | TRBJ2-1 | TRBD2 | TRBV5-1 | CASSWGGGDEQFF | TGCGCCAGCAGCTGGGGGGGAGGGGATGAGCAGTTCTTC
many | TRBJ1-3 | - | TRBV9 | CASSVRAGPSGNTIYF | TGTGCCAGCAGCGTACGTGCAGGGCCCTCTGGAAACACCATATATTTT
many | TRBJ2-1 | - | TRBV6-2/TRBV6-3 | CASSGASYNEQFF | TGTGCCAGCTCTGGGGCCAGCTACAATGAGCAGTTCTTC
many | TRBJ2-1 | TRBD2 | TRBV20-1 | CSARDPAGGLPEQFF | TGCAGTGCTAGAGATCCGGCGGGGGGCCTCCCCGAGCAGTTCTTC
many | TRBJ2-1 | - | TRBV20-1 | CSASRAANEQFF | TGCAGTGCTAGTCGAGCGGCCAATGAGCAGTTCTTC
- | TRBJ2-2 | TRBD1 | TRBV7-2 | CASRGTGRESGELFF | TGTGCCAGTAGGGGGACAGGGAGGGAGTCCGGGGAGCTGTTTTTT
once | TRBJ2-2 | - | TRBV7-2 | CAISPRTNTGELFF | TGTGCCATCAGCCCCCGGACAAACACCGGGGAGCTGTTTTTT
many | TRBJ2-7 | TRBD1 | TRBV12-3/TRBV12-4 | CASSRQGAYEQYF | TGTGCCAGCAGCCGACAGGGCGCCTACGAGCAGTACTTC
many | TRBJ2-4 | TRBD1 | TRBV4-1 | CASSQGVRGLQTKNIQYF | TGCGCCAGCAGCCAAGGCGTCAGGGGGCTCCAAACCAAAAACATTCAGTACTTC
many | TRBJ2-7 | - | TRBV20-1 | CSARVGGHSYEQYF | TGCAGTGCTAGAGTAGGCGGACACTCCTACGAGCAGTACTTC
few | TRBJ2-7 | TRBD2 | TRBV2 | CASSALAGVSEQYF | TGTGCCAGCAGTGCGCTAGCGGGGGTGAGCGAGCAGTACTTC
many | TRBJ2-7 | - | TRBV25-1 | CASSDSGKPSYEQYF | TGTGCCAGCAGTGATTCCGGGAAACCCTCCTACGAGCAGTACTTC
- | TRBJ1-1 | - | TRBV20-1 | CSAIMGVYANTEAFF | TGCAGTGCTATAATGGGGGTCTACGCCAACACTGAAGCTTTCTTT
- | TRBJ1-6 | - | TRBV7-2 | CASSFASSYNSPLHF | TGTGCCAGCAGCTTCGCGAGCTCCTATAATTCACCCCTCCACTTT
many | TRBJ1-4 | TRBD1 | TRBV25-1 | CASRGRGTGGPKELFF | TGTGCCAGCAGGGGCCGAGGGACAGGGGGGCCGAAGGAACTGTTTTTT
many | TRBJ2-7 | TRBD2 | TRBV4-1 | CASSQDSGGGPYEQYF | TGCGCCAGCAGCCAAGATAGCGGCGGGGGTCCCTACGAGCAGTACTTC
many | TRBJ2-1 | - | TRBV2 | CASSAGRSYNEQFF | TGTGCCAGCAGTGCGGGCAGGTCCTACAATGAGCAGTTCTTC